Below, 21 T cell receptor beta chains from the same sample are listed, as sequenced in a study of human T cells and chemical hapten exposure. Described time point: healthy volunteer bleed at 6 weeks. It was unfractionated whole blood from which total RNA was extracted. TCRdb reanalysed the RACE reads using MiXCR and keeps one entry per CDR3 protein. In the table there are 65,000 to 80,000 distinct CDR3 sequences, roughly 8.6% of which are singletons. The material sequenced was whole blood. The receptor source for this set is a male donor in good health. Some clones in this sample may be carry-over from other donors' samples.

CDR3 nucleotide sequence: TGTGCCAGCAGGAACCGTCGAGCGGCCCTCACAGATACGCAGTATTTT. This codes for CASRNRRAALTDTQYF. V gene TRBV6-1 combines with J gene TRBJ2-3; TRBD2 might be the D (5 bases). Germline V gene sequence: CDR1 MNHNS, CDR2 SASEGT. V lost 6 bases, J lost 2 bases, and 18 bases lay in between. The CDR3 is 16 residues long.

The V and J genes are TRBV5-4 and TRBJ2-7; 13 positions agree with TRBD2. The ends lost 4 bases at V and 1 base at J; junction bases unmatched: 5. The CDR3 sequence is 16 residues long. CDR1 and CDR2 (germline): SGHNT, YYREEE (reference sequence). The CDR3: CASSGTSGRGSYEQYF. CDR3 nucleotides: TGTGCCAGCAGCGGCACTAGCGGGAGGGGGTCCTACGAGCAGTACTTC.

This clonotype turned up a few times. This sequence joins TRBV2 and TRBJ2-3, with D unresolved. CDR3 size: 16 residues. With 0 bases removed from V and 4 bases from J, the gap between germline ends came to 14 bases. CDR1 and CDR2 from the germline V gene are SNHLY and FYNNEI. CDR3: CASSEARLSYPDTQYF. The DNA of the CDR3 is TGTGCCAGCAGTGAAGCTAGGCTCTCTTACCCAGATACGCAGTATTTT.

The CDR3, as DNA: TGCAGTGCTACACTAGCGGGAGAGCCAGATACGCAGTATTTT. Translated: CSATLAGEPDTQYF. The genes are TRBV20-1 and TRBJ2-3; 11 bases map to TRBD2. Per germline, CDR1 DFQATT and CDR2 SNEGSKA (reference sequence). Trimming took 4 bases from V and 4 from J; bases not matched to a gene: 4. CDR3 size: 14 residues.

This clonotype has more than one count but fewer than ten. V is TRBV5-8 and J is TRBJ1-6; 7 nucleotides align to TRBD1. The length of the CDR3 is 12 residues. Trimming cost V 4 bases and J 14 bases; bases outside gene matches: 6. Germline V gene sequence: CDR1 SGHTS, CDR2 YDEGEE. In DNA form, the CDR3 reads TGTGCCAGCAGCCTACGGACAGGCACCCTCCACTTT. Amino acids: CASSLRTGTLHF. The variable domain in full, completed from reference TRBV5-8 and TRBJ1-6, reads EAGVTQSPTHLIKTRGQQATLRCSPISGHTSVYWYQQALGLGLQFLLWYDEGEERNRGNFPPRFSGRQFPNYSSELNVNALELEDSALYLCASSLRTGTLHFGNGTRLTVT.

This clonotype was detected a few times. V usage is TRBV4-3 and J usage is TRBJ1-1; possible D gene TRBD1, 5 bases. The germline V and J ends were trimmed by 1 base and 5 bases, with 11 bases remaining between them. The CDR3 consists of 14 residues. Germline assignment: CDR1 LGHNA and CDR2 YSLEER. The CDR3 sequence: CASSQVPGHTEAFF. CDR3 bases: TGCGCCAGCAGCCAAGTTCCGGGGCATACTGAAGCTTTCTTT.

This clonotype has a handful of counts. V is TRBV7-2 and J is TRBJ1-6, with a weak D call TRBD1 (5 bases). This CDR3 spans 17 amino acids. Trimming left V 1 base short and J 8 bases short, with 18 bases between. In germline, CDR1 is SGHTA, CDR2 FQGNSA. The CDR3 DNA reads TGTGCCAGCAGCTTAGGGGGCTCGGACCCGGGGTATTCACCCCTCCACTTT. It translates to CASSLGGSDPGYSPLHF. Together with reference TRBV7-2 and TRBJ1-6, the CDR3 gives the full variable domain: GAGVSQSPSNKVTEKGKDVELRCDPISGHTALYWYRQSLGQGLEFLIYFQGNSAPDKSGLPSDRFSAERTGGSVSTLTIQRTQQEDSAVYLCASSLGGSDPGYSPLHFGNGTRLTVT.

There are a few counts of this clonotype. V usage is TRBV7-9 and J usage is TRBJ1-1; tentative D call: TRBD1 (5 bases). The CDR3 has 16 amino acids. With 1 base removed from V and 4 bases from J, the gap between germline ends came to 16 bases. Germline CDR1 and CDR2: SEHNR and FQNEAQ (reference sequence). CDR3 sequence: CASSLVATRQGTEAFF. CDR3 nucleotides: TGTGCCAGCAGCTTAGTGGCAACACGTCAGGGCACTGAAGCTTTCTTT.

This clonotype was observed a few times. V and J are TRBV20-1 and TRBJ2-2, with TRBD1 matching over 7 bases. CDR3 length: 13 amino acids. The germline gives CDR1 DFQATT, CDR2 SNEGSKA (reference sequence). Germline trimming cut 5 bases from V and 7 bases from J; bases unmatched to any gene: 7. The CDR3 here is CSARTGFGGELFF. The CDR3 DNA reads as TGCAGTGCTCGGACAGGTTTTGGCGGGGAGCTGTTTTTT.

This clonotype was observed a single time. This rearrangement joins TRBV2 to TRBJ2-5, with a possible D match to TRBD1 (6 bases). V dropped 8 bases and J dropped 5 bases, with 18 bases sitting between them. The CDR3 totals 14 residues. Looked up from germline, CDR1 is SNHLY and CDR2 is FYNNEI. The DNA for the CDR3 is TGTGCCAGCGTCACAGGGCGGTTAGAGGAGACCCAGTACTTC. It yields the protein CASVTGRLEETQYF.

This clonotype was detected only a few times. V is TRBV4-2 and J is TRBJ2-1; 10 bases align to TRBD1. Looked up from germline, CDR1 is LGHNA and CDR2 is YNFKEQ. The CDR3 consists of 17 residues. J was trimmed by 7 bases and V by 1 base; bases with no gene match: 10. The chain's CDR3 is CASSQAPGTGVGNEQFF. For the CDR3, the DNA is TGTGCCAGCAGCCAAGCCCCCGGGACAGGGGTGGGGAATGAGCAGTTCTTC.

This clonotype was counted only a few times. The chain uses TRBV7-9 and TRBJ2-1; 14 positions match TRBD2. CDR3 length: 20 residues. After removal of 5 bases from V and 4 bases from J, the junction contained 16 bases not matched to a gene. In germline, CDR1 is SEHNR, CDR2 FQNEAQ (reference sequence). CDR3 nucleotides: TGTGCCAGCAGCCCCCGACTAGCGGGAGGGCCCTCGAAGGAGTACAATGAGCAGTTCTTC. Its protein is CASSPRLAGGPSKEYNEQFF.

In this sample, this clonotype turned up a few times. This rearrangement joins TRBV15 to TRBJ2-6; 8 bases match TRBD1. The V gene end was trimmed by 2 bases and the J gene end by 0 bases; junction bases not matched to a gene: 6. This CDR3 spans 18 amino acids. Germline CDR1 reads LNHNV; CDR2 reads YYDKDF (reference sequence). CDR3 protein: CATSRSRTGSSGANVLTF. In nucleotides, the CDR3 is TGTGCCACCAGCAGATCCCGGACAGGGAGCTCTGGGGCCAACGTCCTGACTTTC.

This rearrangement joins TRBV15 to TRBJ2-6; D is possibly TRBD2 (6 bases). From germline, CDR1 is LNHNV and CDR2 YYDKDF (reference sequence). This CDR3 contains 16 residues. V was cut by 0 bases and J by 0 bases, with 6 bases left in between. The CDR3 coding sequence is TGTGCCACCAGCAGAGAGGACTACTCTGGGGCCAACGTCCTGACTTTC. Protein sequence: CATSREDYSGANVLTF.

The CDR3 spells CASSPWASGGYEQYF. As DNA, the CDR3 is TGTGCCAGCAGTCCCTGGGCTAGCGGGGGTTACGAGCAGTACTTC. The V and J genes are TRBV6-5 and TRBJ2-7; TRBD2 aligns across 10 bases. With V trimmed by 5 bases and J by 4 bases, 8 bases remained unmatched. CDR1 and CDR2 from the germline V gene are MNHEY and SVGAGI. The CDR3 sequence is 15 residues long.

The CDR3 sequence is CASSPRGGPTYEQYF. The DNA for the CDR3 is TGTGCCAGCAGCCCCAGGGGAGGGCCTACCTACGAGCAGTACTTC. This chain uses TRBV14 with TRBJ2-7; the D gene is possibly TRBD2 (7 bases). Germline CDR1 reads SGHDN; CDR2 reads FVKESK. V was pared by 4 bases and J by 2 bases, with 15 bases between. The CDR3 contains 15 residues. Full variable domain (missing parts from reference TRBV14 and TRBJ2-7): EAGVTQFPSHSVIEKGQTVTLRCDPISGHDNLYWYRRVMGKEIKFLLHFVKESKQDESGMPNNRFLAERTGGTYSTLKVQPAELEDSGVYFCASSPRGGPTYEQYFGPGTRLTVT.

The rearrangement joins TRBV7-9 to TRBJ2-1, with 9 bases that match TRBD2. V dropped 5 bases and J dropped 0; count of bases not matched to a gene: 2. The germline V gene has CDR1 SEHNR and CDR2 FQNEAQ (reference sequence). The CDR3 has 15 residues. The CDR3 DNA reads as TGTGCCAGCAGCCATAGCGGGAGCTCCTACAATGAGCAGTTCTTC. Translating it yields CASSHSGSSYNEQFF. Full variable domain (outside the CDR3, taken from reference TRBV7-9 and TRBJ2-1): DTGVSQNPRHKITKRGQNVTFRCDPISEHNRLYWYRQTLGQGPEFLTYFQNEAQLEKSRLLSDRFSAERPKGSFSTLEIQRTEQGDSAMYLCASSHSGSSYNEQFFGPGTRLTVL.

In DNA form, the CDR3 reads TGTGCCAGCAGCTCAAAGTTGGGACAGGGAATCACAGATACGCAGTATTTT. Its translation: CASSSKLGQGITDTQYF. The V and J genes are TRBV3-1 and TRBJ2-3; 9 nucleotides match TRBD1. The CDR3 runs 17 residues. Germline V CDR1 and CDR2: LGHDT, YNNKEL (reference sequence). V was clipped by 5 bases and J by 2 bases; unmatched bases: 11.

This clonotype was observed a handful of times. V usage is TRBV19 and J usage is TRBJ2-7; 10 bases line up with TRBD1. Germline V gene data show CDR1 as LNHDA and CDR2 as SQIVND (reference sequence). V trimming: 8 bases; J trimming: 3 bases; junction bases outside the gene matches: 13. CDR3 size: 16 residues. Written as DNA, the CDR3 is TGTGCCAGTCAGCCCGGGACAGGGGCTTCCTACTACGAGCAGTACTTC. Translation gives CASQPGTGASYYEQYF. Based on the CDR3 plus reference TRBV19 and TRBJ2-7, the full variable domain is DGGITQSPKYLFRKEGQNVTLSCEQNLNHDAMYWYRQDPGQGLRLIYYSQIVNDFQKGDIAEGYSVSREKKESFPLTVTSAQKNPTAFYLCASQPGTGASYYEQYFGPGTRLTVT.

In this sample, this clonotype turned up a few times. The chain links TRBV10-3 to TRBJ1-1; 8 bases align to TRBD1. Germline V gene lookup returns CDR1 ENHRY and CDR2 SYGVKD. The V and J ends lost 4 bases and 5 bases, in that order; junction bases with no gene match: 6. The CDR3 length is 14 residues. The CDR3 sequence: CAISGSGGDTEAFF. CDR3 sequence (DNA): TGTGCCATCAGTGGGTCAGGGGGCGATACTGAAGCTTTCTTT.

The rearrangement uses TRBV28 and TRBJ2-5, with D possibly TRBD1 on 6 matching bases. The CDR3 is 14 residues long. In germline, CDR1 is MDHEN, CDR2 SYDVKM. The ends were cut back, 2 bases at V and 3 bases at J, with 10 bases in the middle. This CDR3 is CASSLLDSEETQYF. The CDR3 DNA follows: TGTGCCAGCAGTTTACTGGACAGTGAAGAGACCCAGTACTTC.